These 20 T cell receptor beta chains were sequenced from one sample in a study of control samples from healthy donors and cancer patients. Using immunoSEQ multiplex PCR, the repertoire was profiled, and TCRdb retains in-frame clones only, with some absent. The sample carries 76,000 or so clones, roughly nine tenths recorded once. Sequenced: PBMCs. All receptors derive from a woman in her forties or fifties with colorectal cancer.

J is TRBJ1-2 and V is TRBV3-1 (or the pseudogene TRBV3-2), with D unresolved. Germline V gene data show CDR1 as LGHDT and CDR2 as YNNKEL (reference sequence). CDR3 length equals 13 residues. With 4 bases removed from V and 5 bases from J, the gap between germline ends came to 11 bases. Here the CDR3 DNA reads TGTGCCAGCAGCCCCCGGGCCCCTTATGGCTACACCTTC. It encodes CASSPRAPYGYTF.

CDR3 region: CASRTGNTEAFF. For the CDR3, the DNA is TGTGCCAGTAGGACAGGTAACACTGAAGCTTTCTTT. The V and J genes are TRBV19 and TRBJ1-1; TRBD1 might be the D (6 bases). Between the trimmed V and J ends, which lost 6 bases and 2 bases, there was a span of 7 bases. The CDR3 is 12 residues long. Germline assignment: CDR1 LNHDA and CDR2 SQIVND (reference sequence).

The genes are TRBV30 and TRBJ1-6; 7 positions agree with TRBD1. Trimming took 2 bases from V and 1 from J; bases not matched to a gene: 8. The CDR3 runs to 17 residues. In germline, CDR1 is GTSNPN, CDR2 SVGIG (reference sequence). The CDR3 nucleotides read TGTGCCTGGAGTCTCGGGACAGCAGTTTCCTATAATTCACCCCTCCACTTT. It translates to CAWSLGTAVSYNSPLHF.

The gene calls are TRBV5-1 and TRBJ1-2; D might be TRBD1 (5 bases). Germline loops: CDR1 SGHRS, CDR2 YFSETQ. This CDR3 comprises 14 residues. V was shortened by 4 bases and J by 0 bases, with 10 bases between the two germline ends. The chain's CDR3 is CASSQQETNYGYTF. DNA of the CDR3: TGCGCCAGCAGCCAACAGGAAACTAACTATGGCTACACCTTC.

The rearrangement joins TRBV5-3 to TRBJ1-5; D ambiguous. TRBV5-3 is reported as an ORF; its role is uncertain. CDR3 size: 14 residues. Trimming took 2 bases from V and 0 from J, leaving 6 bases between them. The CDR3 nucleotides read TGTGCCAGAAGCTTAATGGGTAGCAATCAGCCCCAGCATTTT. This encodes CARSLMGSNQPQHF.

The V and J genes are TRBV24-1 and TRBJ2-1, with TRBD2 as a possible D gene (5 bases). V was pared by 7 bases and J by 9 bases, with 18 bases between. CDR1 and CDR2 (germline): KGHDR, SFDVKD. The CDR3 extends over 14 amino acids. DNA for the CDR3: TGTGCCACCAGCCCCCGGGGATCCAATCTTGAGCAGTTCTTC. This gives the protein CATSPRGSNLEQFF.

In its sample, this clone was seen a few times. The V and J genes are TRBV2 and TRBJ2-2; possibly TRBD1 for D (7 bases). CDR1 SNHLY and CDR2 FYNNEI come from the germline V gene. V shed 7 bases and J shed 4 bases, with 13 bases lying between them. The CDR3 loop spans 14 amino acids. This CDR3 is CASTRDSGTGELFF. The DNA of the CDR3 is TGTGCCAGCACGCGGGACAGTGGCACCGGGGAGCTGTTTTTT.

The chain employs TRBV19 and TRBJ1-2, with 8 bases that match TRBD1. The germline V gene encodes CDR1 LNHDA and CDR2 SQIVND (reference sequence). J lost 8 bases, V lost 9 bases, and 11 bases had no gene match. The CDR3 has 13 amino acids. The CDR3 DNA is TGTGCCAGCCAACCGGGGCAGGGGGCAGGCTACACCTTC. It is translated as CASQPGQGAGYTF.

The genes are TRBV19 and TRBJ2-2, with 7 bases aligning to TRBD2. Germline V gene sequence: CDR1 LNHDA, CDR2 SQIVND (reference sequence). The V and J ends lost 7 bases and 5 bases, in that order; junction bases with no gene match: 7. The CDR3 is made up of 14 amino acids. The CDR3 is CASNSGRDTGELFF. CDR3 coding DNA: TGTGCCAGTAACTCGGGGAGGGATACCGGGGAGCTGTTTTTT.

This clone is a singleton in its sample. The V and J genes are TRBV10-3 and TRBJ2-2, with D possibly TRBD2 on 5 matching bases. CDR1 and CDR2 from the germline V gene are ENHRY and SYGVKD. Trimming took off 3 bases at V and 5 bases at J, with 13 bases between the two ends. This CDR3 has 15 amino acids. In DNA form, the CDR3 reads TGTGCCATCAGTGAACCCGGGATAAAAACCGGGGAGCTGTTTTTT. It translates to CAISEPGIKTGELFF.

The count of this clone is one. The chain joins TRBV12-3 or TRBV12-4 to TRBJ1-2, with D possibly matching TRBD1 (6 bases). Trimming left V 5 bases short and J 8 bases short, with 15 bases between. The CDR3 length is 13 residues. DNA of the CDR3: TGTGCCAGCAGTCAACAGGGAAGGAGAGGCTACACCTTC. Protein: CASSQQGRRGYTF.

This clone came up once. V is TRBV5-6 and J is TRBJ1-1; no definite D call. Trimming left V 4 bases short and J 5 bases short, with 18 bases between. CDR1 SGHDT and CDR2 YYEEEE come from the germline V gene. CDR3 size: 15 residues. As DNA, the CDR3 is TGTGCCAGCAGCCTGTTCTCGTCGGGAAGGACTGAAGCTTTCTTT. Its translation is CASSLFSSGRTEAFF.

This chain uses TRBV4-3 with TRBJ1-2; D is possibly TRBD1 (6 bases). CDR1 and CDR2 (germline): LGHNA, YSLEER. CDR3 length: 16 residues. Trimming pared 0 bases from V and 2 bases from J, leaving 13 bases between. The DNA of the CDR3 is TGCGCCAGCAGCCAAGATCCGGTACAGGGCAACTATGGCTACACCTTC. It translates to CASSQDPVQGNYGYTF.

The chain has TRBV4-1 and TRBJ1-1; D is undetermined. V was shortened by 6 bases and J by 0 bases, with 14 bases between the two germline ends. Germline V gene data show CDR1 as MGHRA and CDR2 as YSYEKL. The CDR3 totals 15 residues. Here the CDR3 DNA reads TGCGCCAGCAGACTCGGACCGGTAATGAACACTGAAGCTTTCTTT. Its translation is CASRLGPVMNTEAFF.

This clone was seen only a few times. This chain joins TRBV14 and TRBJ1-4; D might be TRBD1 (6 bases). The CDR3 runs 15 residues. Germline V gene data show CDR1 as SGHDN and CDR2 as FVKESK. V was pared by 2 bases and J by 5 bases, with 12 bases between. CDR3 protein: CASSQSNRVNEKLFF. The DNA for the CDR3 is TGTGCCAGCAGCCAAAGTAACAGGGTGAATGAAAAACTGTTTTTT.

The count of this clone is one. CDR3 bases: TGCGCCAGCAGCTTCCCGGGATCCCAAGAGACCCAGTACTTC. Encoded protein: CASSFPGSQETQYF. The chain joins TRBV5-1 to TRBJ2-5, with D perhaps TRBD2 (5 bases). The CDR3 contains 14 residues. CDR1 SGHRS and CDR2 YFSETQ come from the germline V gene. Trimming stripped 2 bases from V and 1 base from J, with 9 bases between.

The rearrangement uses TRBV2 and TRBJ2-6; D gene uncertain. The germline V gene encodes CDR1 SNHLY and CDR2 FYNNEI. V was cut by 2 bases and J by 0 bases, with 11 bases left in between. This CDR3 comprises 17 residues. CDR3 sequence: CASSELAAGSGANVLTF. CDR3 DNA: TGTGCCAGCAGTGAATTGGCGGCAGGCTCTGGGGCCAACGTCCTGACTTTC. The variable domain in full, completed from reference TRBV2 and TRBJ2-6, reads EPEVTQTPSHQVTQMGQEVILRCVPISNHLYFYWYRQILGQKVEFLVSFYNNEISEKSEIFDDQFSVERPDGSNFTLKIRSTKLEDSAMYFCASSELAAGSGANVLTFGAGSRLTVL.

The rearrangement uses TRBV27 and TRBJ1-2, with a weak D call TRBD1 (5 bases). The CDR3 runs 12 residues. CDR1 is MNHEY, CDR2 SMNVEV, per germline (reference sequence). The V and J ends lost 5 bases and 4 bases respectively, with 8 bases between them. The DNA for the CDR3 is TGTGCCAGCAGTCTTCAGGGCTATGGCTACACCTTC. As protein: CASSLQGYGYTF.

This clone was found once. The chain links TRBV6-5 to TRBJ2-1; maybe TRBD2 (5 bases). The germline V gene has CDR1 MNHEY and CDR2 SVGAGI. CDR3 length: 15 amino acids. Trimming shortened V by 4 bases and J by 9 bases, and 19 bases separated the two germline ends. Written as DNA, the CDR3 is TGTGCCAGCAGTTCAAGAGGGTTGCCCCCTAGTGAGCAGTTCTTC. This codes for CASSSRGLPPSEQFF.

V is TRBV6-5 and J is TRBJ2-1, with TRBD2 matching 9 bases. Trimming at V came to 10 bases and at J to 1 base, leaving 5 bases not matched to a gene. Germline V gene sequence: CDR1 MNHEY, CDR2 SVGAGI. The CDR3 covers 14 residues. CDR3 in amino acids: CAIRSGGSYNEQFF. The CDR3 region has the DNA TGTGCCATTCGAAGCGGGGGGTCCTACAATGAGCAGTTCTTC.